Reported below is one T cell receptor beta chain. Described time point: patch test 2, 6 weeks after DPC sensitization. Treatment denoted: therapeutic diphenylcyclopropenone sensitization with weekly scalp DPC. This specimen comes from a study of human T cells and chemical hapten exposure. Each CDR3 protein gets one entry after TCRdb re-called the RACE reads with MiXCR. The sample shows 80,000 to 95,000 distinct CDR3 sequences, approximately 10% of them seen only once. Germline CDR1 and CDR2: SNHLY and FYNNEI. Trimming left V 5 bases short and J 5 bases short, with 9 bases between. The CDR3 sequence is 12 residues long.

This chain joins TRBV2 and TRBJ1-1; D call uncertain. This receptor was obtained from a man in his forties with alopecia areata. Some clones in this sample may be carry-over from other donors' samples. Material: whole blood, obtained in connection with sensitization to the hapten diphenylcyclopropenone (DPC). The CDR3 spells CASSPGGTEAFF. Written as DNA, the CDR3 is TGTGCCAGCAGTCCGGGAGGGACTGAAGCTTTCTTT. The full variable domain, completed using reference TRBV2 and TRBJ1-1, is EPEVTQTPSHQVTQMGQEVILRCVPISNHLYFYWYRQILGQKVEFLVSFYNNEISEKSEIFDDQFSVERPDGSNFTLKIRSTKLEDSAMYFCASSPGGTEAFFGQGTRLTVV.